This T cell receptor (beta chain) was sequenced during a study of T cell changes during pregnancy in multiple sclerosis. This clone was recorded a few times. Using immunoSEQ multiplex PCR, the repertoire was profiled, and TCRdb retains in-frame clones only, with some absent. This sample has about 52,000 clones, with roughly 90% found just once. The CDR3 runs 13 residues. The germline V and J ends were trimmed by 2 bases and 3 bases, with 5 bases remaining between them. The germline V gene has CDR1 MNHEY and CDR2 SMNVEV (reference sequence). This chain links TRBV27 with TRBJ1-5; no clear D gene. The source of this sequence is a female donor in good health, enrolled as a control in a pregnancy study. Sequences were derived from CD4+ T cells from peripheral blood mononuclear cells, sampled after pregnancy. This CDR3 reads CASSLDNNQPQHF. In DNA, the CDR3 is TGTGCCAGCAGTTTAGACAACAATCAGCCCCAGCATTTT.